Here is one T cell receptor (beta chain) with its context. Its target is not known. CDR3 length: 16 residues. The germline gives CDR1 SQVTM, CDR2 ANQGSEA. V shed 4 bases and J 3 bases; nucleotides not matched to a gene: 12. Built from TCR beta cDNA, the libraries had unique molecular identifiers in them. TCRdb redid the calling of the PCR reads with MiXCR, one entry per CDR3 protein. This sample carries 650,000 to 900,000 distinct CDR3 sequences, around 46% of them seen once, and the ten largest clones take 4.9%. This sample was taken from a study of post-analysis software for immune sequencing data. About the study: Relapsing-remitting, secondary progressive and progressive-relapsing multiple sclerosis courses were included. Study-wide points: People with multiple sclerosis had a significantly lower normalized Chao1 diversity than controls did. Relative to controls, patients had 4 or 5 TRBV segments at higher frequency, with TRBV5-6, TRBV5-1 and TRBV20-1 among these.

The sequence came from a girl between 10 and 17 years old with multiple sclerosis. V gene TRBV29-1 combines with J gene TRBJ2-3, with 8 nucleotides matching TRBD1. The sequenced sample consisted of blood. The CDR3, as DNA: TGCAGCGTTGTAGGACAGGGAAAGGAGGTGACAGATACGCAGTATTTT. Translated, it gives CSVVGQGKEVTDTQYF.